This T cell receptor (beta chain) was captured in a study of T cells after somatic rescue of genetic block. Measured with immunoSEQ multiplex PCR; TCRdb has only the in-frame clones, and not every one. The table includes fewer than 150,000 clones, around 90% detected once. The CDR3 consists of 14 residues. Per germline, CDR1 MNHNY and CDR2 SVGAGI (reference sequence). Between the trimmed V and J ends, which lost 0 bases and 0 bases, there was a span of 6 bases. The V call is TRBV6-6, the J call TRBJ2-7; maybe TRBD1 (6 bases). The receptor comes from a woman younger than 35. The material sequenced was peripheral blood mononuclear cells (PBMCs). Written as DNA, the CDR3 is TGTGCCAGCAGTTACTCACAGGGCTCCTACGAGCAGTACTTC. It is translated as CASSYSQGSYEQYF.